The rows below give T cell receptor beta chains drawn from one sample of a study of molecular identifiers for immune sequencing clone quantification. TCRdb processed the PCR reads anew with MiXCR; each CDR3 protein has one entry. The sample comprises 460,000 or so distinct CDR3 sequences, around 21% of which are singletons, and approximately 0.84% rests with the top ten. Sequenced sample: naive CD8+ T cells from blood, with Jurkat cell RNA spiked in. The receptors derive from a human donor in good health. Some libraries in this study had Jurkat cell RNA spiked in. Each CDR3 is given without its conserved first and last residue. Each record gives: J gene, V gene, CDR3 protein.

TRBJ2-3 | TRBV29-1 | SVPATDTQY
TRBJ2-5 | TRBV6-2/TRBV6-3 | ASSYWSPQETQY
TRBJ1-5 | TRBV12-3/TRBV12-4 | ASSFGQGGNQPHH
TRBJ1-1 | TRBV7-2 | ASSLGFSRNTEAF
TRBJ2-2 | TRBV6-5 | ASSYGGPGELF
TRBJ2-5 | TRBV6-2/TRBV6-3 | ASSYYRDQETQY
TRBJ1-5 | TRBV10-2 | ASSEGVVGNQPQH
TRBJ1-1 | TRBV11-2 | ASSYGQGFTTEAF
TRBJ2-2 | TRBV14 | ASSQEFAGWNTGELF
TRBJ2-7 | TRBV7-9 | ASSLSGRADQTY
TRBJ1-4 | TRBV7-2 | ASSLETGTGSEKLF
TRBJ2-3 | TRBV12-3/TRBV12-4 | ASSFGGGADTQY
TRBJ2-3 | TRBV4-2 | ASSHETSGSTDTQY
TRBJ1-1 | TRBV3-1 | ASSQAGSGTEAF
TRBJ2-1 | TRBV7-9 | ASSLTYRYNEQF
TRBJ1-1 | TRBV4-1 | ASSQAPGINTEAF
TRBJ1-5 | TRBV27 | ASSLSQGIQPQR
TRBJ2-7 | TRBV20-1 | SASPLAGAHEQY
TRBJ2-1 | TRBV27 | ASSLPGRGTYNEQF
TRBJ2-3 | TRBV30 | AWRAGLAGGADTQY
TRBJ2-7 | TRBV11-3 | ASSEGEGMQY
TRBJ2-2 | TRBV30 | AWSAGSNTGELF
TRBJ1-5 | TRBV28 | ASSSLAGASNQPQH
TRBJ2-7 | TRBV20-1 | SARAQGGRGEQY
TRBJ2-5 | TRBV27 | ASSPNSLLYQETQY
TRBJ1-5 | TRBV28 | ASSLTYRDRGDQPQH